This T cell receptor beta chain was obtained from a study of identical twins. The CDR3 has 15 amino acids. CDR1 SGHDT and CDR2 YYEEEE come from the germline V gene. Trimming shortened V by 0 bases and J by 1 base, and 10 bases separated the two germline ends. This clonotype appeared a few times. TCRdb redid the calling of the 5' RACE reads with MiXCR, one entry per CDR3 protein. The sample has a few hundred thousand distinct CDR3 sequences, 6.5% to 8% seen once. Separately, the same data were catalogued under a study of T cells expressing NK-cell markers.

The receptor was derived from a woman between 18 and 29 years old in good health. The gene calls are TRBV5-6 and TRBJ2-5; D perhaps matches TRBD1 (5 bases). The sequenced material came from CD8+ T cells sorted from blood. The CDR3 spells CASSLGRDSQETQYF. As DNA, the CDR3 is TGTGCCAGCAGCTTGGGCAGGGATAGCCAAGAGACCCAGTACTTC.